Below are 24 T cell receptor beta chains sequenced from a single sample in a study of T cell repertoires in cytomegalovirus infection. One entry per CDR3 protein results from TCRdb running MiXCR on the reads. The sample yields 900,000 to 950,000 distinct CDR3 sequences, 30% to 40% seen once. Which antigens these TCRs recognize remains unknown. The input for sequencing was cultured CD8+ T cells from PBMCs, taken from culture after CMV antigen stimulation. The receptors derive from a human donor in good health (CMV status not recorded). Some clones in this sample may be carry-over from other donors' samples.

The chain links TRBV15 to TRBJ2-5, with 7 bases lining up with TRBD2. The CDR3 runs 15 residues. V lost 4 bases and J lost 0; bases outside the gene matches: 5. The germline gives CDR1 LNHNV, CDR2 YYDKDF (reference sequence). The chain's CDR3 is CATSIFGGDQETQYF. CDR3 bases: TGTGCCACCAGCATCTTTGGGGGGGACCAAGAGACCCAGTACTTC.

This clonotype has more than one count but fewer than ten. The chain has TRBV11-2 and TRBJ2-3; a possible D gene is TRBD2 (5 bases). Germline values: CDR1 SGHAT, CDR2 FQNNGV. The CDR3 has 17 residues. Trimming shortened V by 3 bases and J by 5 bases, and 21 bases separated the two germline ends. The CDR3 region is CASSFPTDPGRGDTQYF. The CDR3 bases are TGTGCCAGCAGCTTCCCCACGGACCCAGGCCGGGGAGATACGCAGTATTTT. Using reference TRBV11-2 and TRBJ2-3 for the parts outside the CDR3, the full variable domain is EAGVAQSPRYKIIEKRQSVAFWCNPISGHATLYWYQQILGQGPKLLIQFQNNGVVDDSQLPKDRFSAERLKGVDSTLKIQPAKLEDSAVYLCASSFPTDPGRGDTQYFGPGTRLTVL.

The V and J genes are TRBV6-5 and TRBJ2-5, with D unclear. V lost 2 bases and J lost 1, with 5 bases in between. Germline CDR1 and CDR2: MNHEY and SVGAGI. The CDR3 totals 13 residues. The CDR3 region is CASSYGAQETQYF. The CDR3 DNA reads as TGTGCCAGCAGTTACGGAGCCCAAGAGACCCAGTACTTC.

This clonotype has a handful of counts. J is TRBJ1-5 and V is TRBV9, with D tentatively TRBD1 (5 bases). The CDR3 spans 14 residues. Germline loops: CDR1 SGDLS, CDR2 YYNGEE. V dropped 0 bases and J dropped 7 bases, with 11 bases sitting between them. Here the CDR3 DNA reads TGTGCCAGCAGCGTAGAAGGGGAGGGACAGCCCCAGCATTTT. It codes for CASSVEGEGQPQHF.

This clonotype appeared once. The genes are TRBV7-4 and TRBJ2-1; 16 bases agree with TRBD2. V gave up 3 bases and J gave up 5 bases; unmatched junction bases: 10. The CDR3 totals 19 residues. Germline V gives CDR1 SGHVT, CDR2 SQSDAQ. In DNA, the CDR3 is TGTGCCAGCAGCTTGGGACTAGCGGGGGGGTCGATGGACAACAATGAGCAGTTCTTC. Its protein product is CASSLGLAGGSMDNNEQFF.

The chain employs TRBV4-2 and TRBJ2-3; no clear D gene. Germline CDR1 reads LGHNA; CDR2 reads YNFKEQ. Trimming pared 2 bases from V and 2 bases from J, leaving 14 bases between. The CDR3 contains 16 residues. As DNA, the CDR3 is TGTGCCAGCAGCCAAAACCCCTACAGAGTCACAGATACGCAGTATTTT. Its translation: CASSQNPYRVTDTQYF.

The sample holds one count of this clonotype. A read error may be the cause here, since a much bigger clone is one base away. The chain combines TRBV7-2 with TRBJ1-2, with TRBD1 as a possible D gene (5 bases). CDR1 is SGHTA, CDR2 FQGNSA, per germline. The CDR3 loop spans 14 amino acids. CDR3 DNA sequence: TGTGCCAGCAGCCCGGGGGAGATCTGGTATGACTACACCTTC. Its translation is CASSPGEIWYDYTF.

This chain links TRBV2 with TRBJ1-2; D is ambiguous. CDR3 length: 15 amino acids. Germline CDR1 and CDR2: SNHLY and FYNNEI. V was clipped by 6 bases and J by 1 base, with 15 bases between them. CDR3 DNA sequence: TGTGCCAGCAGGGAGTTCGCCCCCCTTAACTATGGCTACACCTTC. Its translation is CASREFAPLNYGYTF. Together with reference TRBV2 and TRBJ1-2, the CDR3 gives the full variable domain: EPEVTQTPSHQVTQMGQEVILRCVPISNHLYFYWYRQILGQKVEFLVSFYNNEISEKSEIFDDQFSVERPDGSNFTLKIRSTKLEDSAMYFCASREFAPLNYGYTFGSGTRLTVV.

This clonotype came up many times. The chain couples TRBV10-2 to TRBJ2-7; 8 positions match TRBD1. With V trimmed by 8 bases and J by 2 bases, 5 bases remained unmatched. Looked up from germline, CDR1 is WSHSY and CDR2 is SAAADI. This CDR3 has 13 residues. The CDR3 DNA reads TGCGCCAGCTCCCAGGGGGCGGCCTACGAGCAGTACTTC. This sequence encodes CASSQGAAYEQYF.

The chain is built from TRBV2 and TRBJ2-7, with D possibly being TRBD2 (5 bases). The germline V gene encodes CDR1 SNHLY and CDR2 FYNNEI. With 8 bases removed from V and 2 bases from J, the gap between germline ends came to 16 bases. The CDR3 runs to 14 residues. The CDR3 nucleotides read TGTGCCAGCGAGGGAGCATTATCCACCTACGAGCAGTACGTC. As protein: CASEGALSTYEQYV.

This clonotype has more than one count but fewer than ten. V gene TRBV27 combines with J gene TRBJ1-5; 11 bases are a match to TRBD1. The germline CDR1 and CDR2 sequences are MNHEY and SMNVEV (reference sequence). V gave up 4 bases and J gave up 3 bases; unmatched junction bases: 2. The CDR3 spans 15 residues. The CDR3 sequence is CASSWTGGINQPQHF. CDR3 in DNA: TGTGCCAGCAGTTGGACAGGGGGCATCAATCAGCCCCAGCATTTT.

This clonotype was recorded many times. The chain couples TRBV7-2 to TRBJ1-1; D is undetermined. The V gene lost 5 bases and the J gene lost 1 base, with 11 bases spanning the gap. The germline CDR1 and CDR2 sequences are SGHTA and FQGNSA. The CDR3 spans 14 residues. CDR3 sequence reads: CASSPIWENTEAFF. Written as DNA, the CDR3 is TGTGCCAGCAGCCCTATTTGGGAGAACACTGAAGCTTTCTTT.

J is TRBJ2-1 and V is TRBV7-4; possibly TRBD2 for D (6 bases). V lost 1 base and J 6 bases, leaving 13 bases between the germline ends. From germline, CDR1 is SGHVT and CDR2 SQSDAQ. This CDR3 has 15 amino acids. The CDR3 reads CASSLGTKPCNEQFF. The CDR3 DNA sequence: TGTGCCAGCAGCTTAGGGACTAAACCCTGCAATGAGCAGTTCTTC.

This clonotype was counted only a few times. The rearrangement links TRBV27 to TRBJ2-7; D not certain. The germline CDR1 and CDR2 sequences are MNHEY and SMNVEV (reference sequence). V was pared by 2 bases and J by 3 bases, with 8 bases between. The CDR3 spans 13 residues. The CDR3 sequence: CASSLSRIYEQYF. The CDR3 DNA reads as TGTGCCAGCAGTTTAAGCAGGATCTACGAGCAGTACTTC.

This clonotype was detected only a few times. The chain uses TRBV20-1 and TRBJ2-3, with D perhaps matching TRBD2 (5 bases). The CDR3 totals 14 residues. Trimming shortened V by 6 bases and J by 2 bases, and 15 bases separated the two germline ends. From germline, CDR1 is DFQATT and CDR2 SNEGSKA (reference sequence). CDR3 in amino acids: CSAPSGRVTDTQYF. CDR3 DNA sequence: TGCAGTGCCCCCTCGGGGAGAGTCACAGATACGCAGTATTTT.

This clonotype was observed a handful of times. This chain connects TRBV7-6 to TRBJ1-1; D might be TRBD1 (6 bases). CDR1 is SGHVS and CDR2 is FNYEAQ in the germline V gene. This CDR3 contains 15 residues. The V and J ends lost 1 base and 4 bases respectively, with 13 bases between them. The CDR3 sequence: CASSLGLGAGTEAFF. The CDR3 nucleotides are TGTGCCAGCAGCTTAGGGCTGGGGGCAGGCACTGAAGCTTTCTTT.

A few counts support this clonotype. V gene TRBV27 combines with J gene TRBJ1-2; D ambiguous. Trimming took off 3 bases at V and 2 bases at J, with 10 bases between the two ends. Germline loops: CDR1 MNHEY, CDR2 SMNVEV (reference sequence). The CDR3 consists of 14 residues. CDR3 protein: CASSFNTQNYGYTF. Written as DNA, the CDR3 is TGTGCCAGCAGTTTTAACACACAGAACTATGGCTACACCTTC.

This clonotype has more than one count but fewer than ten. The CDR3 loop reads CASSRGGYGNSPLHF. CDR3 sequence (DNA): TGTGCCAGTAGTAGGGGGGGTTACGGTAATTCACCCCTCCACTTT. The genes are TRBV19 and TRBJ1-6; TRBD1 might be the D (5 bases). Trimming left V 4 bases short and J 6 bases short, with 13 bases between. The CDR3 loop spans 15 amino acids. Germline V gene data show CDR1 as LNHDA and CDR2 as SQIVND (reference sequence).

CDR3 in DNA: TGTGCCAGCAGCCTACGGGGCCAGGGGGCTAGAAACAATCAGCCCCAGCATTTT. It translates to CASSLRGQGARNNQPQHF. The chain joins TRBV7-8 to TRBJ1-5; 8 bases fit TRBD1. Germline V gene data show CDR1 as SGHVS and CDR2 as FQNEAQ. This CDR3 contains 18 residues. Trimming cost V 5 bases and J 3 bases; bases outside gene matches: 15.

This clonotype was recorded a few times. The V and J genes are TRBV20-1 and TRBJ2-3; 14 bases map to TRBD2. After removal of 4 bases from V and 7 bases from J, the junction contained 7 bases not matched to a gene. Per germline, CDR1 DFQATT and CDR2 SNEGSKA (reference sequence). The CDR3 length is 15 residues. The CDR3 DNA is TGCAGTGCTATCCGGACTAGCGGGGGGACCAATACGCAGTATTTT. Translation: CSAIRTSGGTNTQYF.

In this sample, this clonotype turned up a few times. This CDR3 is CASSESPRTEYTGELFF. CDR3 nucleotides: TGTGCCAGCAGTGAAAGCCCTCGGACAGAATACACCGGGGAGCTGTTTTTT. This chain links TRBV2 with TRBJ2-2, with D tentatively TRBD1 (6 bases). CDR1 SNHLY and CDR2 FYNNEI come from the germline V gene. The ends were cut back, 2 bases at V and 3 bases at J, with 16 bases in the middle. The CDR3 consists of 17 residues.

This clonotype was observed a handful of times. The chain joins TRBV29-1 to TRBJ1-1; a weak D match, TRBD1 (5 bases). The CDR3 has 11 amino acids. CDR1 is SQVTM and CDR2 is ANQGSEA in the germline V gene. Trimming cost V 7 bases and J 7 bases, with 13 bases left between them. This chain's CDR3 is CSAGTYVEAFF. The CDR3 DNA is TGCAGCGCGGGGACGTATGTTGAAGCTTTCTTT.

Only a few counts were recorded for this clonotype. The chain combines TRBV15 with TRBJ2-1, with 9 bases matching TRBD1. The CDR3 spans 15 residues. Germline V gene sequence: CDR1 LNHNV, CDR2 YYDKDF (reference sequence). J lost 3 bases, V lost 3 bases, and 3 bases had no gene match. The CDR3 reads CATSRDRGGYNEQFF. DNA of the CDR3: TGTGCCACCAGCAGGGACAGGGGCGGCTACAATGAGCAGTTCTTC. The full variable domain, in which reference TRBV15 and TRBJ2-1 provide the parts outside the CDR3, is DAMVIQNPRYQVTQFGKPVTLSCSQTLNHNVMYWYQQKSSQAPKLLFHYYDKDFNNEADTPDNFQSRRPNTSFCFLDIRSPGLGDTAMYLCATSRDRGGYNEQFFGPGTRLTVL.

This clonotype occurred many times. The chain links TRBV7-8 to TRBJ2-1; either TRBD1 or TRBD2 may supply D (5 bases each). The CDR3 consists of 15 residues. The V and J ends lost 3 bases and 4 bases respectively, with 13 bases between them. Germline V gene sequence: CDR1 SGHVS, CDR2 FQNEAQ. The CDR3 bases are TGTGCCAGCAGCTTGAATCCCGGGACGTACAATGAGCAGTTCTTC. Amino acids: CASSLNPGTYNEQFF.